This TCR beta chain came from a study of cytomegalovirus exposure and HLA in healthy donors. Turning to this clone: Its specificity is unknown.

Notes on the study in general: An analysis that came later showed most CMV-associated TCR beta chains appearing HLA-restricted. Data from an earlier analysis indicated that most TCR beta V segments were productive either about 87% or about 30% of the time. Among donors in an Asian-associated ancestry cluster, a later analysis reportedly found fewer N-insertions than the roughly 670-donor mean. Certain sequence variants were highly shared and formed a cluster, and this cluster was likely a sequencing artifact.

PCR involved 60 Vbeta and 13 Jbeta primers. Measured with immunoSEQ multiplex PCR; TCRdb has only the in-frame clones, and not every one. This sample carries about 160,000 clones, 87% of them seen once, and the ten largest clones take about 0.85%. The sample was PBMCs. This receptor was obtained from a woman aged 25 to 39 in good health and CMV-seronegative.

The CDR3 spells CASSLRWQGAGEQYF. The DNA for the CDR3 is TGTGCCAGCAGTTTACGATGGCAGGGGGCTGGAGAGCAGTACTTC. V is TRBV27 and J is TRBJ2-7; TRBD1 aligns across 8 bases. V was pared by 2 bases and J by 7 bases, with 10 bases of the junction left unmatched. From germline, CDR1 is MNHEY and CDR2 SMNVEV (reference sequence). This CDR3 is built from 15 residues.